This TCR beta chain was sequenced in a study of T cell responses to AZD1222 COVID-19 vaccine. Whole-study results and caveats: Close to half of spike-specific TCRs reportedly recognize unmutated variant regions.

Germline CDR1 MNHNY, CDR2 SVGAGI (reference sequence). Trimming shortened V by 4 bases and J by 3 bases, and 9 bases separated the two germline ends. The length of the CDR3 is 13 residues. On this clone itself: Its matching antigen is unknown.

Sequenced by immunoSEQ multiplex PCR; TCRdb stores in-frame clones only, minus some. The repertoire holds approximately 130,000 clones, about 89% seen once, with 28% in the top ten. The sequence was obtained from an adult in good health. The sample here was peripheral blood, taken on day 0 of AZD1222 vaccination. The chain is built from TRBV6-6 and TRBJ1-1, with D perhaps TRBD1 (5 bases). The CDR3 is CASSFPRDTEAFF. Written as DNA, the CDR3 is TGTGCCAGCAGTTTCCCCAGGGACACTGAAGCTTTCTTT.